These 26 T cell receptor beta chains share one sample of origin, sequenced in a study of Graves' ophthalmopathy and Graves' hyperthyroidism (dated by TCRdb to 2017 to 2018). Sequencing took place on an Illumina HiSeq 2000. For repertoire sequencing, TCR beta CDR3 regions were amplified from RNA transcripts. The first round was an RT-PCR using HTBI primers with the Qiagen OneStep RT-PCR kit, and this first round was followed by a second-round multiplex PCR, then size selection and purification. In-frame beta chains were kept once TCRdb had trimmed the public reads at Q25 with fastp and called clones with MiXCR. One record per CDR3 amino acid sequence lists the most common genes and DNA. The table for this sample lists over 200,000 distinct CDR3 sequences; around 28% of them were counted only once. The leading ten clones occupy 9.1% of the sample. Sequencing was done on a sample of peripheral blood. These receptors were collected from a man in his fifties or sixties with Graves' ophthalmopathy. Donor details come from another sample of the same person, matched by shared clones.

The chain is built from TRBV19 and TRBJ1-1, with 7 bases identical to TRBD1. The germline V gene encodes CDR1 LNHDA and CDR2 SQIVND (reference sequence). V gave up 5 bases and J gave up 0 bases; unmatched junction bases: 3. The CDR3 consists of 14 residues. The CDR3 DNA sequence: TGTGCCAGTAGTGGAGGGGGCGTGAACACTGAAGCTTTCTTT. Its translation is CASSGGGVNTEAFF.

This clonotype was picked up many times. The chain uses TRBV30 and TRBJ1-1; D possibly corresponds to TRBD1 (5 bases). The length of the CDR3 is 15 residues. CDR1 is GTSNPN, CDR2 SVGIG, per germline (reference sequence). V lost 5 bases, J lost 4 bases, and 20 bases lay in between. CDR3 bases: TGTGCCTGGGCCCCACCCCGCCAGGGCGGCACTGAAGCTTTCTTT. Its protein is CAWAPPRQGGTEAFF.

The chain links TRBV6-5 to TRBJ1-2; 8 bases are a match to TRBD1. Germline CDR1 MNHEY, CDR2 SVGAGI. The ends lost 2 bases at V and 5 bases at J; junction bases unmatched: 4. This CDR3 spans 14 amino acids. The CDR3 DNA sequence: TGTGCCAGCAGTTACGGCGGACAGGGATATGGCTACACCTTC. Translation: CASSYGGQGYGYTF.

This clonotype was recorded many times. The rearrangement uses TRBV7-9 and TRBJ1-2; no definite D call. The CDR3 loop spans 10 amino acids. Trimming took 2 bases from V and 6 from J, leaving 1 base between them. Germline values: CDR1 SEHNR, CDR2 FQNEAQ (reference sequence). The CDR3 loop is CASSLNGYTF. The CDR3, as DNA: TGTGCCAGCAGCTTAAATGGCTACACCTTC.

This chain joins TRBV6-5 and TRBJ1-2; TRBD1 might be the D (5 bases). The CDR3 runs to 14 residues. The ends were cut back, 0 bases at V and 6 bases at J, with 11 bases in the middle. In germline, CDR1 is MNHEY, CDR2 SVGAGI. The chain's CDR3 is CASSYSTWGDGYTF. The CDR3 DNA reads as TGTGCCAGCAGTTACTCGACATGGGGGGATGGCTACACCTTC.

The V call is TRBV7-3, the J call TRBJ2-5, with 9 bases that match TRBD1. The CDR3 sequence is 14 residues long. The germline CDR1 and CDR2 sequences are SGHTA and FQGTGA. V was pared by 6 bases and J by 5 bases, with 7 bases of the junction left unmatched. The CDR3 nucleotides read TGTGCCAGCAGTCGTAGCGGACAGGGGGAGACCCAGTACTTC. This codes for CASSRSGQGETQYF.

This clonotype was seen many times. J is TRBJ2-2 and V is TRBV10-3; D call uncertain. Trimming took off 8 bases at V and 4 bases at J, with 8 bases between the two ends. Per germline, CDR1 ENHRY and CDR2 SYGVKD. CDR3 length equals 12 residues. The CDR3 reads CAIGLGTGELFF. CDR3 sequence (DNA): TGTGCCATCGGGTTGGGCACCGGGGAGCTGTTTTTT.

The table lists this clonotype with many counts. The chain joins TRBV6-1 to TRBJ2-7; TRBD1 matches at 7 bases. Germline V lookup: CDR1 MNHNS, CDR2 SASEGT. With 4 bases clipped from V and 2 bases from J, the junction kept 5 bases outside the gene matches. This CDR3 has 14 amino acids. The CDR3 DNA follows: TGTGCCAGCAGTGTACAGGGGTCCCCCTACGAGCAGTACTTC. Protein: CASSVQGSPYEQYF.

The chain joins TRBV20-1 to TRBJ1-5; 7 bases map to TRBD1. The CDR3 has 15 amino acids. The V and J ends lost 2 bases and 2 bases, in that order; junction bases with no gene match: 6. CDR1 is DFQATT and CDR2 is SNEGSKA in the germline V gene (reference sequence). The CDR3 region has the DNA TGCAGTGCTAGATCTACAGGGGCCCGCAATCAGCCCCAGCATTTT. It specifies CSARSTGARNQPQHF.

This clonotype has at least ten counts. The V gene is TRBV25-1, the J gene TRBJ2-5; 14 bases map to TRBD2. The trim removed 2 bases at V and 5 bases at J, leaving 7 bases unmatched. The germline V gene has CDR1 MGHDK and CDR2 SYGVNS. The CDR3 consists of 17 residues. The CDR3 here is CASSEGLAGGVGETQYF. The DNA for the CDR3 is TGTGCCAGCAGTGAAGGACTAGCGGGAGGTGTCGGGGAGACCCAGTACTTC.

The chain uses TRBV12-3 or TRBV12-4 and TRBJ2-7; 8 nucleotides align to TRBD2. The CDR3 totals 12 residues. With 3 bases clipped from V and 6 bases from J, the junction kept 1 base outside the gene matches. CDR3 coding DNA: TGTGCCAGCAGTTTGGGGACTAGCGAGCAGTACTTC. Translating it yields CASSLGTSEQYF.

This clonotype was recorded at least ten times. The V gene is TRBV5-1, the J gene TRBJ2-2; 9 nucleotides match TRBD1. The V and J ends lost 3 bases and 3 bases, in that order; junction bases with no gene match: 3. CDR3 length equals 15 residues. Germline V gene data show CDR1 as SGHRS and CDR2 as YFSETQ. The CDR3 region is CASSWGQGYTGELFF. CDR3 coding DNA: TGCGCCAGCAGCTGGGGACAGGGATACACCGGGGAGCTGTTTTTT.

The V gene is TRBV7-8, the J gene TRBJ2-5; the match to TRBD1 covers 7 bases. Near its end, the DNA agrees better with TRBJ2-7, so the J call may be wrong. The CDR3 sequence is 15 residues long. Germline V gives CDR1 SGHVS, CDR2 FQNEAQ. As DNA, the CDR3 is TGTGCCAGCAGCCCCAACCGACAGGGCGGCTACGAGCAGTACTTC. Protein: CASSPNRQGGYEQYF.

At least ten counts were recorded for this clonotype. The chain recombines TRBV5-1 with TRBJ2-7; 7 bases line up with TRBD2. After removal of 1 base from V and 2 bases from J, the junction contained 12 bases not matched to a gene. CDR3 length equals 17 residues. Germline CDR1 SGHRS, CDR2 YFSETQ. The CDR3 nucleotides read TGCGCCAGCAGCTTGAACACCCAAGGAGCGGGAACCTACGAGCAGTACTTC. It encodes CASSLNTQGAGTYEQYF.

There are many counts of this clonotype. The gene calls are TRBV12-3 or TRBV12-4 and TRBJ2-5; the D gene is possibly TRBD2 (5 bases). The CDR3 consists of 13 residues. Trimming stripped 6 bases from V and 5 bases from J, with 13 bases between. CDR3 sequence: CASRNPGVETQYF. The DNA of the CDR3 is TGTGCCAGCAGGAACCCCGGGGTTGAGACCCAGTACTTC.

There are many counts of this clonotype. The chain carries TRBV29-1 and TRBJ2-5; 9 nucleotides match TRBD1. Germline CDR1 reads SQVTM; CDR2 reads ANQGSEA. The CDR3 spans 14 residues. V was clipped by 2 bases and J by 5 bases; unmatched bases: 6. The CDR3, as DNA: TGCAGCGTTGAATTGACAGGGGGGGAGGAGACCCAGTACTTC. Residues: CSVELTGGEETQYF.

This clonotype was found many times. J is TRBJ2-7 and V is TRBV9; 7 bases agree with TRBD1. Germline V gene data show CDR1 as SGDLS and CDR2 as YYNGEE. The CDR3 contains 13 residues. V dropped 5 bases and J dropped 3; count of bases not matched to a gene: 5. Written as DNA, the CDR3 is TGTGCCAGCAGTCCGGGACAGATCTACGAGCAGTACTTC. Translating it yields CASSPGQIYEQYF.

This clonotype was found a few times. The CDR3 DNA is TGTGCCAGCAGTCGACAGGAGAATCAGCCCCAGCATTTT. Translating it yields CASSRQENQPQHF. The chain joins TRBV6-2 or TRBV6-3 to TRBJ1-5, with a tentative D call TRBD1 (6 bases). This CDR3 spans 13 amino acids. V was cut by 5 bases and J by 4 bases, with 9 bases left in between. Germline V gene sequence: CDR1 MNHEY, CDR2 SVGEGT.

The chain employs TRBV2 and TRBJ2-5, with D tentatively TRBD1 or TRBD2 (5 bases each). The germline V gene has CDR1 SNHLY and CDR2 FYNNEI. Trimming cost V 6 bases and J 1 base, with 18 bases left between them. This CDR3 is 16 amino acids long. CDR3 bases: TGTGCCAGCAGCGTCGGGACGGACCCCTTCCAAGAGACCCAGTACTTC. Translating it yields CASSVGTDPFQETQYF.

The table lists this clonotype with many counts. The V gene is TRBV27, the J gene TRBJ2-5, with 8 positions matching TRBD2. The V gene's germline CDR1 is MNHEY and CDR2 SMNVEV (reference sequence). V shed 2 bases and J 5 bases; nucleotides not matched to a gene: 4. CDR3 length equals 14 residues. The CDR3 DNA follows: TGTGCCAGCAGTTTAGCGGGAGGATTTGAGACCCAGTACTTC. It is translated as CASSLAGGFETQYF.

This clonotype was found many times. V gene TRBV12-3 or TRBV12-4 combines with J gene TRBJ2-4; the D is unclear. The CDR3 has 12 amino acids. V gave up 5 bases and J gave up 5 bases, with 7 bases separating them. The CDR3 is CASSPKQNIQYF. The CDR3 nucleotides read TGTGCCAGCAGTCCGAAGCAAAACATTCAGTACTTC.

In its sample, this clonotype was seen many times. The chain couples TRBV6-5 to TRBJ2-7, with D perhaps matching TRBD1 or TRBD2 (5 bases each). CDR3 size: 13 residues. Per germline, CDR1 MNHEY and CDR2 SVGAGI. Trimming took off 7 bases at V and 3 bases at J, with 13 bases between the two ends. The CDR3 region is CASTSGRNYEQYF. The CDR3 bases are TGTGCCAGCACCTCGGGACGCAACTACGAGCAGTACTTC.

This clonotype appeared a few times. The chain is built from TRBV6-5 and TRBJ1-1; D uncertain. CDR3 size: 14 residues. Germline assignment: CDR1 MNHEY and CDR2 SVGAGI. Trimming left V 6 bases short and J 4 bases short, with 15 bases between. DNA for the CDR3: TGTGCCAGCAGCTTATCGCCATGGGCCACTGAAGCTTTCTTT. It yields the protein CASSLSPWATEAFF.

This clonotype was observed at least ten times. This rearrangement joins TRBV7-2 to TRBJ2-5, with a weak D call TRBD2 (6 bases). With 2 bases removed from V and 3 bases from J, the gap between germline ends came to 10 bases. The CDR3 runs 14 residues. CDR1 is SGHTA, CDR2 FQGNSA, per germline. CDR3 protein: CASSLFGGKETQYF. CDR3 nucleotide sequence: TGTGCCAGCAGCTTATTCGGCGGGAAAGAGACCCAGTACTTC. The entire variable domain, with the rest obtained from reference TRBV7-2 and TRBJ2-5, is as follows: GAGVSQSPSNKVTEKGKDVELRCDPISGHTALYWYRQSLGQGLEFLIYFQGNSAPDKSGLPSDRFSAERTGGSVSTLTIQRTQQEDSAVYLCASSLFGGKETQYFGPGTRLLVL.

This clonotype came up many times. DNA for the CDR3: TGTGCCAGTAGTATCGGGGGGCCAAACACCGGGGAGCTGTTTTTT. It encodes CASSIGGPNTGELFF. The chain employs TRBV19 and TRBJ2-2; D possibly corresponds to TRBD2 (7 bases). The CDR3 is 15 residues long. Per the germline V gene, CDR1 is LNHDA and CDR2 is SQIVND (reference sequence). V lost 3 bases, J lost 2 bases, and 10 bases lay in between.

CDR3 region: CASSYWRAGVWTQYF. The CDR3 DNA reads as TGTGCCAGCAGTTATTGGCGGGCGGGAGTCTGGACCCAGTACTTC. The V gene is TRBV6-2 or TRBV6-3, the J gene TRBJ2-5; 7 bases agree with TRBD2. This CDR3 comprises 15 residues. V was clipped by 3 bases and J by 7 bases; unmatched bases: 11. Germline V lookup: CDR1 MNHEY, CDR2 SVGEGT.